Sequencing of this TCR beta chain was carried out in a study of T cells in Graves' hyperthyroidism and ophthalmopathy. This CDR3 has 16 amino acids. The V and J ends lost 4 bases and 2 bases, in that order; junction bases with no gene match: 6. Germline V gene sequence: CDR1 SEHNR, CDR2 FQNEAQ (reference sequence). The CDR3 regions of TCR beta were amplified from RNA transcripts. TCR CDR3 regions were first amplified by RT-PCR with HTBI primers. A single record per CDR3 protein comes from TCRdb applying MiXCR to the multiplex PCR reads. The sample holds 380,000 or so distinct CDR3 sequences; about 14% are singletons and the top ten take less than 25%.

This receptor was identified in a man aged 25-45 years with Graves' hyperthyroidism that later progressed to Graves' ophthalmopathy. Material: blood. V usage is TRBV7-9 and J usage is TRBJ2-5; 11 nucleotides match TRBD2. CDR3 sequence reads: CASSSRLAGIQETQYF. The CDR3 DNA reads TGTGCCAGCAGCTCACGACTAGCGGGGATTCAAGAGACCCAGTACTTC. The complete variable domain, with remaining parts taken from reference TRBV7-9 and TRBJ2-5, reads DTGVSQNPRHKITKRGQNVTFRCDPISEHNRLYWYRQTLGQGPEFLTYFQNEAQLEKSRLLSDRFSAERPKGSFSTLEIQRTEQGDSAMYLCASSSRLAGIQETQYFGPGTRLLVL.